Listed here is a single T cell receptor (beta chain). This clone was picked up a small number of times. No antigen is known for it. Base quality data are lacking; no much larger clone is found one base away. The CDR3 sequence holds 16 residues, the cysteine and phenylalanine included. Of the read, only the CDR3 DNA is kept; its 48 bases are in frame from base 1. CDR1 SEHNR and CDR2 FQNEAQ are derived from the germline V gene (reference sequence). V loses 5 bases of germline sequence and J loses 3 bases, and the interval between the two ends is 19 bases. The data derive from a study of shared clonotypes between healthy human individuals (dated by TCRdb to the early 2020s). In terms of the full investigation: The cohort included a few men and a couple of women between 18 and 49 years of age. To estimate repertoire size and how much clonotype sharing occurs between individuals, the study deeply sequenced the blood TCR repertoires of five healthy adults. Different laboratories and diverse techniques were used to prepare libraries and sequence TCR repertoires, to increase sequencing depth and limit assay-specific biases. Between about 0.85 and 8.9 billion PBMCs per donor were obtained by leukapheresis.

Using the deep immunoSEQ assay, TCR CDR3 regions were amplified from genomic DNA by multiplex PCR. Extracted genomic DNA from each cell subset was spread evenly across all wells of several immunoSEQ 96-well plates, with each plate serving as a replicate. For unsorted PBMC, each replicate PCR was loaded with roughly 270 ng genomic DNA, equivalent to roughly 33,000 T cell genomes. Ten immunoSEQ deep assay plates were used to sequence the unsorted PBMC genomic DNA. Purified libraries were quantified with a Qubit 3.0 fluorometer, sized on a Bioanalyzer 2100, and re-quantified with the KAPA Library Quantification kit. Every immunoSEQ 96-well plate was sequenced on a dedicated single-read 150-cycle Illumina NextSeq 550 flow cell. The study's processing was this. The immunoSEQ output contained only junctional sequences without quality scores, so filtering could not match that applied to full-length reads. Sequences were annotated with PyIR, a Python wrapper for IgBLAST v1.9, using IMGT germline references to assign V/J genes and CDR3. Reads were filtered out if the reads had weak V/J assignments (E-value above 1e-6), no CDR3, stop codons, out-of-frame junctions, or ambiguous translated residues. A V3J clonotype was defined by an identical inferred V gene, J gene, and CDR3 amino acid sequence. Percentage overlap between repertoires was calculated by dividing the number of shared unique clonotypes by the size of the smaller repertoire. Richness of each repertoire was evaluated using RTK rarefaction, the Chao1 estimator, and Recon v2.1 estimates of unobserved clonotypes. This immuneACCESS table, as held by TCRdb, lists in-frame sequences with V and J called but not all clones. Of the missing ones, under half trace to an unresolved V gene in checked studies; the others have no known cause. The DNA gave D and trimming, while V, J and clone size come from that table. The sample includes approximately 500,000 clones, with 79% observed a single time. In total, the top ten clones hold 13% of the sample.

Healthy HIV-negative adults with no recently reported acute infections or vaccinations were included as donors. Every donor was a Caucasian adult living in Nashville, Tennessee, USA. For unsorted samples, about 90 million PBMCs were counted and genomic DNA was extracted with the QIAamp DNA Blood Mini kit. After blood collection by leukapheresis, PBMCs were isolated using Ficoll-Histopaque density gradient centrifugation and then cryopreserved in the vapor phase of liquid nitrogen. What the research found in general, with its limitations: The small number of donors limited the genetic and exposure-history diversity represented. Sampling was restricted to blood, and TCR repertoires in tissue are likely to differ from TCR repertoires in blood. Pairwise subsampling led to the expectation that sequencing depth would affect the degree of clonotype sharing among donors.

The sequence is built from TRBV7-9 and TRBJ1-1; the D region possibly corresponds to TRBD1 (6 bases align). This sequence originates from a woman aged 35 to 49 in good health. Some clones in this sample may be carry-over from other donors' samples. Sequenced input: PBMCs. The CDR3 loop reads CASSRNPTGGDTEAFF. The base sequence is TGTGCCAGCAGCCGTAACCCGACAGGAGGGGACACTGAAGCTTTCTTT.